This TCR beta chain derives from a study of T-cell memory formation after mild COVID-19. For this clonotype: Its matching antigen is unknown.

Germline V lookup: CDR1 SGHDN, CDR2 FVKESK. V shed 4 bases, J shed 3 bases, and the junction held 8 bases outside the gene matches. The CDR3 length is 17 residues. TCRdb passed the 5' RACE reads through MiXCR, listing each CDR3 protein once. The sample contains about 420,000 distinct CDR3 sequences, more than 20% of which appear only once. Notes on the study in general: Clones contracting day 15 to 85 were balanced CD4/CD8; later expanders leaned CD4+.

The rearrangement uses TRBV14 and TRBJ2-6; 8 nucleotides align to TRBD1. This sequence originates from an adult woman who had mild COVID-19 (a few samples of this study predate the infection). Cell type and time point are not known. Material for sequencing was PBMCs or a T cell subset sorted from them (not recorded which). CDR3: CASSLDRGVFGANVLTF. The CDR3 region has the DNA TGTGCCAGCAGCCTCGACAGGGGCGTGTTTGGGGCCAACGTCCTGACTTTC.